This record covers a single T cell receptor beta chain. The antigen is unknown. In making TCR cDNA, 5'RACE template switching added a universal primer site and UMIs to it. One entry per CDR3 protein results from TCRdb running MiXCR on the 5' RACE reads. This repertoire shows about 130,000 distinct CDR3 sequences, approximately 9% found once; its top ten account for 40%. Losses at the gene ends were 4 bases for V and 4 bases for J; bases not matched to a gene: 3. The CDR3 totals 14 residues. Looked up from germline, CDR1 is SGHTA and CDR2 is FQGTGA. The entry originates in a study of T cells after yellow fever vaccination. Broader study findings: The presence of abundant clonotypes contaminating from the bulk population was possible in FACS-sorted repertoires. A faster peak, day 5 versus 15, was reached by the weaker secondary response. A limited proportion of clonotypes was detected within both the CD4 and CD8 compartments.

The chain combines TRBV7-3 with TRBJ2-2, with 7 bases aligning to TRBD1. The source of this sequence is a man aged 18 to 29 who received the YFV17D yellow fever vaccine. The specimen was CD8+ T cells sorted from PBMCs, collected on the day of the yellow fever booster vaccination. In nucleotides, the CDR3 is TGTGCCAGCAGCTGGGCAGGGGGCACCGGGGAGCTGTTTTTT. The encoded protein is CASSWAGGTGELFF.